This T cell receptor beta chain was obtained from a study of human T cells and chemical hapten exposure. Each CDR3 protein is one row after TCRdb ran MiXCR on the RACE reads. The table lists about 140,000 distinct CDR3 sequences, roughly 12% of them singletons, with 1.4% in the top ten. Regarding time point: patch test 2, 6 weeks after DPC sensitization. Treatment noted: therapeutic diphenylcyclopropenone sensitization with weekly scalp DPC. The CDR3 runs 17 residues. V was trimmed by 5 bases and J by 3 bases, leaving 22 bases between them. Per germline, CDR1 SGHTA and CDR2 FQGNSA. The receptor comes from a woman between 50 and 59 years old with alopecia areata. Some clones in this sample may be carry-over from other donors' samples. The V gene is TRBV7-2, the J gene TRBJ2-5, with D possibly TRBD2 on 6 matching bases. This material consisted of whole blood, taken in connection with sensitization to the hapten diphenylcyclopropenone (DPC). The CDR3 sequence: CASSRGERRAQKETQYF. Here the CDR3 DNA reads TGTGCCAGCAGCCGAGGAGAGAGGAGGGCCCAGAAAGAGACCCAGTACTTC.